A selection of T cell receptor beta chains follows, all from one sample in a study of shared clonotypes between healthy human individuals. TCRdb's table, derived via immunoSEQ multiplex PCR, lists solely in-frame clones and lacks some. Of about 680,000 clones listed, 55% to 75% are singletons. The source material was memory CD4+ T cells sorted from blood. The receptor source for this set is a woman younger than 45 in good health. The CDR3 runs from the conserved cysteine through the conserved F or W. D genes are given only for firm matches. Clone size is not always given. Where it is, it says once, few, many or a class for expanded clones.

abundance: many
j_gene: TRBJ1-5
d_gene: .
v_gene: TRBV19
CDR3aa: CASSAGKGGNQPQHF
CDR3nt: TGTGCCAGTAGTGCGGGGAAGGGTGGCAATCAGCCCCAGCATTTT

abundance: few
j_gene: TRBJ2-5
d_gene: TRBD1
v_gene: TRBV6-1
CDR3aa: CALWTGEVQETQYF
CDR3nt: TGTGCCTTATGGACAGGGGAGGTTCAAGAGACCCAGTACTTC

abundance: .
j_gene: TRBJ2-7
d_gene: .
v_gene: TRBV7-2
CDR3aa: CASSWDSAYEQYF
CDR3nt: TGTGCCAGCAGCTGGGACTCAGCCTACGAGCAGTACTTC

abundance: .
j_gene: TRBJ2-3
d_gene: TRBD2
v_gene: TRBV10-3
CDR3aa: CAISDGGGPRDTQYF
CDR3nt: TGTGCCATCAGTGACGGGGGAGGGCCACGGGATACGCAGTATTTT

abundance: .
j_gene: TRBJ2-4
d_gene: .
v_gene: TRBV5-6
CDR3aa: CASSFSPRIGNIQYF
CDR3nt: TGTGCCAGCAGCTTTTCACCCCGAATCGGAAACATTCAGTACTTC

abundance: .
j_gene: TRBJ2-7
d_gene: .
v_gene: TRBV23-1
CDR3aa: CASFPGVGHLGWEQYF
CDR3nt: TGCGCCAGCTTTCCAGGGGTGGGACACCTCGGATGGGAGCAGTACTTC

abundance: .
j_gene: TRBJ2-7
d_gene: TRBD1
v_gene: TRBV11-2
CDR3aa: CASSVGGTGSYEQYF
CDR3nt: TGTGCCAGCAGCGTAGGGGGGACAGGCTCCTACGAGCAGTACTTC

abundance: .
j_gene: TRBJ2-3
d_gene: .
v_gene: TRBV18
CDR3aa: CASSPNPGTDTQYF
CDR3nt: TGTGCCAGCTCACCTAATCCGGGGACAGATACGCAGTATTTT

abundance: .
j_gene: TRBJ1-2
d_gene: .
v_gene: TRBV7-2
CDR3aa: CASSPIVLMTGYGYTF
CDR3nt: TGTGCCAGCAGCCCAATCGTCCTAATGACAGGCTATGGCTACACCTTC

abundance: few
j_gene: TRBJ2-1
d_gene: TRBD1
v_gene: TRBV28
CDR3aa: CASRWGTGPNEQFF
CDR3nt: TGTGCCAGCCGCTGGGGGACAGGACCTAATGAGCAGTTCTTC

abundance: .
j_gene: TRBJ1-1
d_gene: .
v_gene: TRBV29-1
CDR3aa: CSVGPPGTEAFF
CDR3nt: TGCAGCGTTGGGCCCCCCGGGACTGAAGCTTTCTTT

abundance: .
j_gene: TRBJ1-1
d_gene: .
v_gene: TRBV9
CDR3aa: CASSVAPGQATEAFF
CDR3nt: TGTGCCAGCAGCGTAGCTCCAGGGCAAGCCACTGAAGCTTTCTTT

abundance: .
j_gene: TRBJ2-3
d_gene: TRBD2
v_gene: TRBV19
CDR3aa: CASSIGTSRGLEAQYF
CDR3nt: TGTGCCAGTAGTATCGGGACTAGCAGAGGTTTAGAAGCGCAGTATTTT

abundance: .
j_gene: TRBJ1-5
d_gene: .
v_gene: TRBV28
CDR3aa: CASTLGPRLAQHF
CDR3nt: TGTGCCAGCACCCTGGGACCTAGGTTGGCCCAGCATTTT

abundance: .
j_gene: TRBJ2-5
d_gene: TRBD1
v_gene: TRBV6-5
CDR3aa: CASEGQPMRYF
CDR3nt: TGTGCCAGCGAGGGACAGCCCATGAGATACTTC

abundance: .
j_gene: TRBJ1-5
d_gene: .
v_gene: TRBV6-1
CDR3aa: CASSEEPGFFAQPQHF
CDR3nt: TGTGCCAGCAGTGAAGAGCCAGGGTTTTTTGCTCAGCCCCAGCATTTT

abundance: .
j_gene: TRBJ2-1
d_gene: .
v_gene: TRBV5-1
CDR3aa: CASSLDFAASPYNEQFF
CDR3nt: TGCGCCAGCAGCTTGGATTTCGCAGCGAGCCCCTACAATGAGCAGTTCTTC

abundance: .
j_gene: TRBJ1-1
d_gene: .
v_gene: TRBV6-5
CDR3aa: CASSLTVGKNTEAFF
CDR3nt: TGTGCCAGCAGTCTTACTGTAGGCAAAAACACTGAAGCTTTCTTT

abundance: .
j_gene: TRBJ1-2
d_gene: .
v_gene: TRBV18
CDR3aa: CASSPNRDNYGYTF
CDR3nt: TGTGCCAGCTCACCAAACAGGGATAACTATGGCTACACCTTC